This TCR beta chain was retrieved from a study of blood T cell repertoires in COVID-19. Looking at the study overall: The cDNA or gDNA used as material had been derived from T cells, B-cell-depleted T cells, or PBMCs.

Using immunoSEQ multiplex PCR, the repertoire was profiled, and TCRdb retains in-frame clones only, with some absent. Of around 180,000 clones in the sample, roughly 78% were seen once. The CDR3 runs 14 residues. Germline values: CDR1 MDHEN, CDR2 SYDVKM. V lost 5 bases to trimming and J lost 6 bases, with 14 bases between them. This TCR came from a man in his sixties or seventies with active or convalescent COVID-19. V gene TRBV28 combines with J gene TRBJ2-1; tentatively, D is TRBD1 (6 bases). Sequenced material: peripheral blood. In nucleotides, the CDR3 is TGTGCCAGCAGTCTCGCCGCAGGGGTCAATGAGCAGTTCTTC. The encoded protein is CASSLAAGVNEQFF. The full variable domain, with the rest looked up from reference TRBV28 and TRBJ2-1, is DVKVTQSSRYLVKRTGEKVFLECVQDMDHENMFWYRQDPGLGLRLIYFSYDVKMKEKGDIPEGYSVSREKKERFSLILESASTNQTSMYLCASSLAAGVNEQFFGPGTRLTVL.